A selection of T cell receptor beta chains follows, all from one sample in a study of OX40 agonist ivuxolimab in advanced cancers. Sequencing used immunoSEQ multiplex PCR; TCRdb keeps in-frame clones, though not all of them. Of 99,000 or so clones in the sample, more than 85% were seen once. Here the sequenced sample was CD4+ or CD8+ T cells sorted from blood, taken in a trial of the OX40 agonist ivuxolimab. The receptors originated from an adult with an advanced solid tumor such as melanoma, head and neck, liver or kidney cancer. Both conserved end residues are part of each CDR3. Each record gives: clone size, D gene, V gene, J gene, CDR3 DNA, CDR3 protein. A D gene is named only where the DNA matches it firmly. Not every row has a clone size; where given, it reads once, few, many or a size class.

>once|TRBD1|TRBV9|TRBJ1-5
TGTGCCAGCAGCCCCGGGACAGGTAGCAATCAGCCCCAGCATTTT
CASSPGTGSNQPQHF
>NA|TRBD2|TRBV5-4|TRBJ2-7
TGTGCCAGCAGCCGCCCGGGACTAGATTTTGACGAGCAGTACTTC
CASSRPGLDFDEQYF
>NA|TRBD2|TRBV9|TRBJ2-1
TGTGCCAGCAGCGAGGAACTAGCGGACTACAATGAGCAGTTCTTC
CASSEELADYNEQFF
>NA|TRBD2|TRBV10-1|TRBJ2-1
TGCGCCAGCAGTGAGACTAGCGGGGGGTACAATGAGCAGTTCTTC
CASSETSGGYNEQFF
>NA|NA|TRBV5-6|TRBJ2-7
TGTGCCAGCAGCTCGTACTACGAGCAGTACTTC
CASSSYYEQYF
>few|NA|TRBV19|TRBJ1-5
TGTGCCAGTAGTATCAGGGATCAGCCCCAGCATTTT
CASSIRDQPQHF
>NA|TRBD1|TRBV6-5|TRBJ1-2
TGTGCCAGCAGCGCAGGGGGCGGTATCTATGGCTACACCTTC
CASSAGGGIYGYTF
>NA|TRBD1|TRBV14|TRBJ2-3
TGTGCCAGCAGCCGACAGGGGACGGCAGATACGCAGTATTTT
CASSRQGTADTQYF
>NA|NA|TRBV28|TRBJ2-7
TGTGCCAGCAGTTTATTCGGAGAACAGCGAATCTACGAGCAGTACTTC
CASSLFGEQRIYEQYF
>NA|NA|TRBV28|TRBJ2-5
TGTGCCAGCAAAGGCCCAGAGACCCAGTACTTC
CASKGPETQYF
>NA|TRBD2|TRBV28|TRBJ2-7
TGTGCCAGCAGTTTACCCTCCGGGACTAGAGTGCGCTACGAGCAGTACTTC
CASSLPSGTRVRYEQYF
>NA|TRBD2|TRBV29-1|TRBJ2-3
TGCAGCGTACAAGCCGGGACTAGCGGGACAGATACGCAGTATTTT
CSVQAGTSGTDTQYF
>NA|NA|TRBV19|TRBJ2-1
TGTGCCAGTAGTATGGGGGGCGGGAACTACAATGAGCAGTTCTTC
CASSMGGGNYNEQFF
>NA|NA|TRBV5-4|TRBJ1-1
TGTGCCAGCAGCTTTAACTCTGAAGCTTTCTTT
CASSFNSEAFF
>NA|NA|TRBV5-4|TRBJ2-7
TGTGCCAGCAGGGTCTTAGGCTCCTACGAGCAGTACTTC
CASRVLGSYEQYF
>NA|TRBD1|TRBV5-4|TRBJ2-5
TGTGCCAGCAGCTCGGAGAGGACAGGGCGTCGGGAGACCCAGTACTTC
CASSSERTGRRETQYF
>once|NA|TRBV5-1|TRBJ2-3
TGCGCCAGCAGCTTGATGCCCAGAGGTACAGATACGCAGTATTTT
CASSLMPRGTDTQYF
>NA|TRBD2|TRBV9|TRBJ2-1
TGTGCCAGCAGGGCTAGCGGGAGCTACAATGAGCAGTTCTTC
CASRASGSYNEQFF
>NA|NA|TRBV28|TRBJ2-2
TGTGCCAGCAGCTTCCACCCCCGGAGCGGGCTGTTTTTT
CASSFHPRSGLFF
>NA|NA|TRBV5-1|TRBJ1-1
TGCGCCAGCAGCTTGGCACGAGGAATGAACACTGAAGCTTTCTTT
CASSLARGMNTEAFF
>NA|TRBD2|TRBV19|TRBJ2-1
TGTGCCAGTAGTCCCTTTAGCGGGAGTTATAATGAGCAGTTCTTC
CASSPFSGSYNEQFF
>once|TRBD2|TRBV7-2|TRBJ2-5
TGTGCCAGCAGCGATTTTGGGGGACTAGCGGCGGAGACCCAGTACTTC
CASSDFGGLAAETQYF
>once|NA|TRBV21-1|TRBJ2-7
TGTGCCAGCAGCAAAGCCGTGAACTTTTTTCGTAGGACAGGGTGGACCTACGAGCAGTACTTC
CASSKAVNFFRRTGWTYEQYF
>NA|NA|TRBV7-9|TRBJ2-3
TGTGCCAGCAGCGACACAGATACGCAGTATTTT
CASSDTDTQYF
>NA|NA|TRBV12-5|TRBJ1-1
TGTGCTAGTGGTTTGGTACGGGACGGCACGATAGGGACCACTGAAGCTTTCTTT
CASGLVRDGTIGTTEAFF
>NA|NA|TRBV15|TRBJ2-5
TGTGCCACCGGCGCGGGATTGCTTCAAGAGACCCAGTACTTC
CATGAGLLQETQYF
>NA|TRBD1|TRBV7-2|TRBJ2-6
TGTGCCAGCAGCTTTCAGGGGGCTGGTGGGGCCAACGTCCTGACTTTC
CASSFQGAGGANVLTF
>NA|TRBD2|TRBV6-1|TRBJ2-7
TGTGCCAGCACGGGGACTAGCGGGAGCTACGAGCAGTACTTC
CASTGTSGSYEQYF
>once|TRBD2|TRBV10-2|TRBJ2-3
TGCGCCAGCAGTACTAGCGGGAGGGGGAATACGCAGTATTTT
CASSTSGRGNTQYF